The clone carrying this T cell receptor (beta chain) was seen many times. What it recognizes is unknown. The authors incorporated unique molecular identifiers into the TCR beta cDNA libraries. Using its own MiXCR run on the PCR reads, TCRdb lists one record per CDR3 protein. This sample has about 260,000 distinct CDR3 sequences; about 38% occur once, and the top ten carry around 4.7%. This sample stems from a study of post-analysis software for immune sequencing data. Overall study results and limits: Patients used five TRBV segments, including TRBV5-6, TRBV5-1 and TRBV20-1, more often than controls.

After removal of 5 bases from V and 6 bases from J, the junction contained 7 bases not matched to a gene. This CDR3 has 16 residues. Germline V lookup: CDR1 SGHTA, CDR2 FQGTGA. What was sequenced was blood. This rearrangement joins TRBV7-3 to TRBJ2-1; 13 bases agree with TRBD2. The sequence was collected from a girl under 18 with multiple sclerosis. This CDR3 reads CASSHGTSGVSNEQFF. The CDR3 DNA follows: TGTGCCAGCAGCCACGGGACTAGCGGGGTCTCCAATGAGCAGTTCTTC.